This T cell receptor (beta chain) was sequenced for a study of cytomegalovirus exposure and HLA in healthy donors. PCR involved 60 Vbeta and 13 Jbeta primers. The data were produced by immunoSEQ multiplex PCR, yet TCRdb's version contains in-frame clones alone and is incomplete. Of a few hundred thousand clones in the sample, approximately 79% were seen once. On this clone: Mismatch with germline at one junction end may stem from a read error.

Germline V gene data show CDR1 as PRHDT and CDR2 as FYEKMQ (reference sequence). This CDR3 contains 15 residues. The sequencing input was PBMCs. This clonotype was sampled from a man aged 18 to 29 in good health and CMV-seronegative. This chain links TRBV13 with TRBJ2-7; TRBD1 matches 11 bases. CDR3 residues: CASSLAGTGGYGQYF. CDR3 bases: TGTGCCAGCAGCTTAGCCGGGACAGGGGGTTACGGGCAGTACTTC.